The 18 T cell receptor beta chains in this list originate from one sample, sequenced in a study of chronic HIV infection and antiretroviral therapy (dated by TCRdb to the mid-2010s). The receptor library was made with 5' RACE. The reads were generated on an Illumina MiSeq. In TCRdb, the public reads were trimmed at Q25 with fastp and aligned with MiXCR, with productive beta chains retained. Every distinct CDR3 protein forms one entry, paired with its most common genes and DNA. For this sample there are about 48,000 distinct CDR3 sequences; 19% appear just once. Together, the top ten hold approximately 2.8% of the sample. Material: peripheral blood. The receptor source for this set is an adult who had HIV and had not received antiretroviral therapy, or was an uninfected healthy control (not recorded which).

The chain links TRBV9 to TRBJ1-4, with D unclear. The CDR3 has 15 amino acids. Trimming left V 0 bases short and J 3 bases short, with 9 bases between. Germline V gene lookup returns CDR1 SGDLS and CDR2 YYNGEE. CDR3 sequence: CASSVGRLPNEKLFF. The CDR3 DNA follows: TGTGCCAGCAGCGTAGGGCGGCTGCCTAATGAAAAACTGTTTTTT.

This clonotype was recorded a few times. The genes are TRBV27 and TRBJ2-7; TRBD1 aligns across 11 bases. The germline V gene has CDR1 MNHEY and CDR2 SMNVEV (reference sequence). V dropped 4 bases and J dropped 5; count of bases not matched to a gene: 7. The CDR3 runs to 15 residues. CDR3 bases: TGTGCCAGCAGTTCCCCGTGGACAGGGGGCAACGAGCAGTACTTC. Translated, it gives CASSSPWTGGNEQYF.

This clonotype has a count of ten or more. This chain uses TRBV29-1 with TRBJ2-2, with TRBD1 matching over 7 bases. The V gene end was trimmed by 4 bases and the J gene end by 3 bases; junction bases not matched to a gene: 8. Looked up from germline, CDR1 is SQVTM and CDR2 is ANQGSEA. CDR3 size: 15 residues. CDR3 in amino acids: CSVVPDRSYTGELFF. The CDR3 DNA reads TGCAGCGTTGTCCCGGACAGGAGCTACACCGGGGAGCTGTTTTTT.

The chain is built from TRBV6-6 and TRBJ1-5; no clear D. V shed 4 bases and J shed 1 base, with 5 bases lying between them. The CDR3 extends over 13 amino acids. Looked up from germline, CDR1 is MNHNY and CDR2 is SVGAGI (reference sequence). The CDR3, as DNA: TGTGCCAGCAGTTTTGACAGCAATCAGCCCCAGCATTTT. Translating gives CASSFDSNQPQHF.

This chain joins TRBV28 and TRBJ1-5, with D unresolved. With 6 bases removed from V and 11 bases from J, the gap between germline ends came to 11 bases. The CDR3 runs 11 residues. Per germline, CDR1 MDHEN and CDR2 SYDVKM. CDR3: CASRGGHAQHF. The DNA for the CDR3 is TGTGCCAGCAGGGGCGGTCACGCCCAGCATTTT.

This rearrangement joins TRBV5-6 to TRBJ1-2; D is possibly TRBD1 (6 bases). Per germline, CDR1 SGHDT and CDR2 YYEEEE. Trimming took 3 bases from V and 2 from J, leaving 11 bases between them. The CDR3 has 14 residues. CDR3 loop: CASSWRQANYGYTF. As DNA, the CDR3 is TGTGCCAGCAGCTGGAGACAGGCCAACTATGGCTACACCTTC.

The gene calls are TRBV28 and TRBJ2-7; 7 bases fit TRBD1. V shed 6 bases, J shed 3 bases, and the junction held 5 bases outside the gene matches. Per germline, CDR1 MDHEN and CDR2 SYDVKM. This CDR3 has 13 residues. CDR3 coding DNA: TGTGCCAGCAGAATGGACAGGTGCTACGAGCAGTACTTC. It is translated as CASRMDRCYEQYF.

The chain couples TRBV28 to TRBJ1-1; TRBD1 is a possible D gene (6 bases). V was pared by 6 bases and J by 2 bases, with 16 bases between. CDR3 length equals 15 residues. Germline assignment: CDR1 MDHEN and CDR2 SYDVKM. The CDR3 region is CASRVVGTHNTEAFF. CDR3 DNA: TGTGCCAGCAGGGTGGTCGGGACACACAACACTGAAGCTTTCTTT. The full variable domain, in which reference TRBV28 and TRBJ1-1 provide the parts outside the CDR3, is DVKVTQSSRYLVKRTGEKVFLECVQDMDHENMFWYRQDPGLGLRLIYFSYDVKMKEKGDIPEGYSVSREKKERFSLILESASTNQTSMYLCASRVVGTHNTEAFFGQGTRLTVV.

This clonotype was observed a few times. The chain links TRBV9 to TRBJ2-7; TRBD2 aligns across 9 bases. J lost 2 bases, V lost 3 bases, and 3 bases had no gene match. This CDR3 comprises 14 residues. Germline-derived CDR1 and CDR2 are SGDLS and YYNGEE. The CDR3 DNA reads TGTGCCAGCAGCGCGAGCGGGAGGACCTACGAGCAGTACTTC. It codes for CASSASGRTYEQYF.

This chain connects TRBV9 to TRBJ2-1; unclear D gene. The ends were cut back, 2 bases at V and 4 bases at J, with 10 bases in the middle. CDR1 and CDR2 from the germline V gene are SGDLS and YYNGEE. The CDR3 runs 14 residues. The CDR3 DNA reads TGTGCCAGCAGCGTCAGTGTGGCTTACAATGAGCAGTTCTTC. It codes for CASSVSVAYNEQFF. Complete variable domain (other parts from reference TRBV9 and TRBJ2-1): DSGVTQTPKHLITATGQRVTLRCSPRSGDLSVYWYQQSLDQGLQFLIQYYNGEERAKGNILERFSAQQFPDLHSELNLSSLELGDSALYFCASSVSVAYNEQFFGPGTRLTVL.

In nucleotides, the CDR3 is TGTGCCACCAGCAGAGACTCTGAGCAGTACTTC. Amino acids: CATSRDSEQYF. The chain has TRBV15 and TRBJ2-7; the D is unclear. The CDR3 has 11 amino acids. The germline gives CDR1 LNHNV, CDR2 YYDKDF (reference sequence). The ends were cut back, 0 bases at V and 7 bases at J, with 4 bases in the middle.

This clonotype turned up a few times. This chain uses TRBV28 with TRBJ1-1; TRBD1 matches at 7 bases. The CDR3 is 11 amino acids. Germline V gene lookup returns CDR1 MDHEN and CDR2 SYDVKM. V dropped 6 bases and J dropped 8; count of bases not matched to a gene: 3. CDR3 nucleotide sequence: TGTGCCAGCAGGGGACAGCCCGAAGCTTTCTTT. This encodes CASRGQPEAFF.

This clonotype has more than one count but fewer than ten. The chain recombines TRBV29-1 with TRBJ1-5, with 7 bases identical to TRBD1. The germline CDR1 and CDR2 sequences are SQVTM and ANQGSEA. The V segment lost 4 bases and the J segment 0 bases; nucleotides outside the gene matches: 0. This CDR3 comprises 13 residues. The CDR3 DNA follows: TGCAGCGTTGGGACAGGTAGCAATCAGCCCCAGCATTTT. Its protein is CSVGTGSNQPQHF.

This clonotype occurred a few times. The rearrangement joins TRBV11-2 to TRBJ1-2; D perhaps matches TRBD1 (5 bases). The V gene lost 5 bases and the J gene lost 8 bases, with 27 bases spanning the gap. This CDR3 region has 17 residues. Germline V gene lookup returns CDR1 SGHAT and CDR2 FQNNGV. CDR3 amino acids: CASSKGNLGSSKGGYTF. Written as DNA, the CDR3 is TGTGCCAGCAGCAAAGGCAATCTCGGGAGCTCTAAGGGGGGCTACACCTTC.

The CDR3 nucleotides are TGTGCCAGCAGCTTAGGTGGTTGGGGATCTATGAACACTGAAGCTTTCTTT. Amino acids: CASSLGGWGSMNTEAFF. The chain is built from TRBV13 and TRBJ1-1; D not certain. Trimming cost V 0 bases and J 0 bases, with 14 bases left between them. Germline loops: CDR1 PRHDT, CDR2 FYEKMQ (reference sequence). CDR3 length: 17 amino acids.

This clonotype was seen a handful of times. CDR3 in DNA: TGTGCCAGCAGACGGATATGGGCTGGGGCCAACGTCCTGACTTTC. It yields the protein CASRRIWAGANVLTF. J is TRBJ2-6 and V is TRBV28, with D unresolved. V was pared by 6 bases and J by 2 bases, with 11 bases between. Germline lookup yields CDR1 MDHEN and CDR2 SYDVKM. The CDR3 spans 15 residues. The variable domain in full, completed from reference TRBV28 and TRBJ2-6, reads DVKVTQSSRYLVKRTGEKVFLECVQDMDHENMFWYRQDPGLGLRLIYFSYDVKMKEKGDIPEGYSVSREKKERFSLILESASTNQTSMYLCASRRIWAGANVLTFGAGSRLTVL.

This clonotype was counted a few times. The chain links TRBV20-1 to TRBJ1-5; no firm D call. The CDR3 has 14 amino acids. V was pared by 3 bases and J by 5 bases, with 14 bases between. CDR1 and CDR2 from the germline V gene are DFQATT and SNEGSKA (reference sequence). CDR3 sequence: CSASDNWEDQPQHF. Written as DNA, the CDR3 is TGCAGTGCTAGTGATAATTGGGAAGATCAGCCCCAGCATTTT.

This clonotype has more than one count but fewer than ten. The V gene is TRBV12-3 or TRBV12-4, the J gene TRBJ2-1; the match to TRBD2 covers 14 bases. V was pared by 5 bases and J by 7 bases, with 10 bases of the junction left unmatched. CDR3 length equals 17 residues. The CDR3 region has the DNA TGTGCCAGCAGTGCGCGGACTAGCGGGAGGCTGAGGAATGAGCAGTTCTTC. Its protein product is CASSARTSGRLRNEQFF.